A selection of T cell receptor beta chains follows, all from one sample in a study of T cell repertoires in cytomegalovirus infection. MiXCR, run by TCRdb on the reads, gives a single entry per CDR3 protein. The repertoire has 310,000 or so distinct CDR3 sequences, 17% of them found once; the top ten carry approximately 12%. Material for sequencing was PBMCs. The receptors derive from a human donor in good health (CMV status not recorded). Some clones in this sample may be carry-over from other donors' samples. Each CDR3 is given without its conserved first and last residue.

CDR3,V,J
ASSRTANTEAF,TRBV6-1,TRBJ1-1
ASSFSGGLRTGELF,TRBV11-3,TRBJ2-2
SARDLAGGDQPQH,TRBV20-1,TRBJ1-5
ASGKGVTEQY,TRBV7-2,TRBJ2-7
ASSPNRGGEQF,TRBV7-2,TRBJ2-1
ASSQRAGERTDTQY,TRBV14,TRBJ2-3
ASSPSVGLPNEQF,TRBV3-1,TRBJ2-1
ASSSRGGQAETQY,TRBV7-3,TRBJ2-5
SARDPWQGKDNEQF,TRBV20-1,TRBJ2-1
ASSQGLQEQY,TRBV3-1,TRBJ2-7
SAYDRNTGELF,TRBV20-1,TRBJ2-2
ASSFVPGRELF,TRBV27,TRBJ1-4
ASSFFARTTYEQY,TRBV7-2,TRBJ2-7
ASSQGNRGQDGYT,TRBV3-1,TRBJ1-2
ASGSRQVLNEQF,TRBV28,TRBJ2-1
ASRDWGGSPLH,TRBV28,TRBJ1-6
ASSPYGGVGDQPQH,TRBV4-2,TRBJ1-5
ASSYSAGQGLVGTGELF,TRBV6-6,TRBJ2-2